This T cell receptor beta chain was sequenced for a study of T cells in tuberculosis. In the study overall: IGRA-negative adolescents, IGRA-positive adolescents with latent tuberculosis and adults with active tuberculosis formed this South African cohort. Samples predate treatment or fall within its first 7 days.

The sample's time point: new active TB diagnosis, blood taken before or within 7 days of starting treatment. Active tuberculosis patients were new diagnoses, HIV-seronegative, South African, and aged 18 years or older. Clones were sequenced by immunoSEQ multiplex PCR, and TCRdb holds only the in-frame ones, with some missing. Seen here are about 40,000 clones, roughly 94% observed once, and the top ten hold 4% to 5.5%. The length of the CDR3 is 14 residues. Trimming stripped 4 bases from V and 5 bases from J, with 14 bases between. CDR1 and CDR2 (germline): SGHDN, FVKESK. This chain links TRBV14 with TRBJ1-2; D call uncertain. This clonotype was obtained from an adult with tuberculosis. This specimen was PBMCs, taken at tuberculosis diagnosis. CDR3 loop: CASSPLAFVYGYTF. CDR3 DNA sequence: TGTGCCAGCAGCCCGTTGGCTTTTGTGTATGGCTACACCTTC. Full variable domain (missing parts from reference TRBV14 and TRBJ1-2): EAGVTQFPSHSVIEKGQTVTLRCDPISGHDNLYWYRRVMGKEIKFLLHFVKESKQDESGMPNNRFLAERTGGTYSTLKVQPAELEDSGVYFCASSPLAFVYGYTFGSGTRLTVV.